Shown below are 14 T cell receptor beta chains from a single sample sequenced in a study of blood T cell repertoires in COVID-19. Clones were sequenced by immunoSEQ multiplex PCR, and TCRdb holds only the in-frame ones, with some missing. Here the sample spans under 400,000 clones, approximately 87% being singletons. Sequencing input: peripheral blood. The receptors shown here come from a woman in her twenties or thirties with COVID-19, enrolled during active disease.

The J gene is TRBJ1-2, the V gene TRBV27; D gene ambiguous. The CDR3 spans 13 residues. In germline, CDR1 is MNHEY, CDR2 SMNVEV (reference sequence). The V end was cut by 2 bases, the J end by 8 bases, with 12 bases between. Written as DNA, the CDR3 is TGTGCCAGCAGTTTACTTATGGGAGAAGGCTACACCTTC. Translating gives CASSLLMGEGYTF.

The chain recombines TRBV18 with TRBJ2-3; the D gene is possibly TRBD2 (5 bases). V shed 6 bases and J shed 0 bases, with 7 bases lying between them. CDR1 is KGHSH and CDR2 is LQKENI in the germline V gene. This CDR3 region has 13 residues. The CDR3 loop is CASSLASTDTQYF. The CDR3 DNA sequence: TGTGCCAGCTCCCTAGCTAGCACAGATACGCAGTATTTT. The variable domain in full, completed from reference TRBV18 and TRBJ2-3, reads NAGVMQNPRHLVRRRGQEARLRCSPMKGHSHVYWYRQLPEEGLKFMVYLQKENIIDESGMPKERFSAEFPKEGPSILRIQQVVRGDSAAYFCASSLASTDTQYFGPGTRLTVL.

The J gene is TRBJ2-7, the V gene TRBV10-3, with TRBD1 as a possible D gene (5 bases). The CDR3 totals 15 residues. V was pared by 0 bases and J by 4 bases, with 13 bases between. CDR1 and CDR2 (germline): ENHRY, SYGVKD. DNA for the CDR3: TGTGCCATCAGTGAGTCCAGGGCTCAGAGTTACGAGCAGTACTTC. This translates into CAISESRAQSYEQYF.

This chain links TRBV21-1 with TRBJ2-1; the table's D call TRBD2 went unverified against the DNA. TRBV21-1 is recorded as a pseudogene. The CDR3 covers 14 residues. CDR3 amino acids: CASSKGRGYNEQFF. CDR3 sequence (DNA): TGTGCCAGCAGCAAGGGGAGGGGATACAATGAGCAGTTCTTC.

V and J are TRBV4-1 and TRBJ1-1; D call uncertain. Germline V gene lookup returns CDR1 MGHRA and CDR2 YSYEKL. V was trimmed by 0 bases and J by 1 base, leaving 9 bases between them. CDR3 length: 15 residues. CDR3 residues: CASSQDRVGNTEAFF. The CDR3 DNA reads as TGCGCCAGCAGCCAAGATCGGGTAGGGAACACTGAAGCTTTCTTT.

This clone has only a few counts. The rearrangement joins TRBV5-6 to TRBJ1-1; D is unresolved. V lost 1 base and J lost 4, with 8 bases in between. CDR3 length: 13 amino acids. CDR1 and CDR2 from the germline V gene are SGHDT and YYEEEE. CDR3 DNA sequence: TGTGCCAGCAGCTTGCAGGTTGGCACTGAAGCTTTCTTT. Encoded protein: CASSLQVGTEAFF.

The chain is built from TRBV12-3 or TRBV12-4 and TRBJ1-2, with D unclear. Trimming left V 3 bases short and J 8 bases short, with 10 bases between. The CDR3 is 12 amino acids. The CDR3 DNA follows: TGTGCCAGCAGTTTTTCGGGGTCGGGCTACACCTTC. Protein sequence: CASSFSGSGYTF.

The V call is TRBV24-1, the J call TRBJ2-1, with 7 bases lining up with TRBD1. The CDR3 runs to 15 residues. Trimming took 0 bases from V and 4 from J; bases not matched to a gene: 2. The germline CDR1 and CDR2 sequences are KGHDR and SFDVKD. The CDR3 here is CATSDLGQAYNEQFF. The CDR3 region has the DNA TGTGCCACCAGTGATTTGGGACAGGCTTACAATGAGCAGTTCTTC.

The chain carries TRBV11-3 and TRBJ2-1; 8 bases map to TRBD1. Germline V gene sequence: CDR1 SGHNT, CDR2 YENEEA. Trimming removed 4 bases from V and 9 bases from J; junction bases left unmatched: 11. This CDR3 has 15 residues. The CDR3 DNA reads TGTGCCAGCAGCTCCGGGGACAGGTTAGATGGTGAGCAGTTCTTC. Protein sequence: CASSSGDRLDGEQFF.

This clone was recorded a few times. The rearrangement uses TRBV16 and TRBJ1-2, with 8 bases that match TRBD1. J gave up 5 bases and V 3 bases, and 8 bases lay outside the gene matches. There are 15 residues in the CDR3. Germline-derived CDR1 and CDR2 are KGHSY and FQNENV. This CDR3 reads CASSQSRGQEYGYTF. In DNA form, the CDR3 reads TGTGCCAGCAGCCAGTCCAGGGGACAGGAATATGGCTACACCTTC.

A few counts support this clone. This chain links TRBV30 with TRBJ1-1; D ambiguous. Trimming removed 0 bases from V and 2 bases from J, with 13 bases in between. This CDR3 spans 15 amino acids. Germline V gene lookup returns CDR1 GTSNPN and CDR2 SVGIG (reference sequence). The CDR3 bases are TGTGCCTGGAGTGTTGGAAGACAAATCAACACTGAAGCTTTCTTT. Translation: CAWSVGRQINTEAFF.

The chain employs TRBV7-9 and TRBJ1-5, with a tentative D call TRBD1 (5 bases). Germline V lookup: CDR1 SEHNR, CDR2 FQNEAQ (reference sequence). CDR3 length equals 15 residues. Trimming shortened V by 4 bases and J by 0 bases, and 10 bases separated the two germline ends. CDR3: CASSSGEISNQPQHF. As DNA, the CDR3 is TGTGCCAGCAGCTCGGGGGAGATTAGCAATCAGCCCCAGCATTTT.

The chain combines TRBV13 with TRBJ1-6, with TRBD1 matching 7 bases. The CDR3 extends over 14 amino acids. CDR1 PRHDT and CDR2 FYEKMQ come from the germline V gene (reference sequence). With V trimmed by 8 bases and J by 6 bases, 7 bases remained unmatched. The CDR3 DNA sequence: TGTGCCAGCTCTATCGCAGGGGGTAATTCACCCCTCCACTTT. Protein: CASSIAGGNSPLHF. Using reference TRBV13 and TRBJ1-6 for the parts outside the CDR3, the full variable domain is AAGVIQSPRHLIKEKRETATLKCYPIPRHDTVYWYQQGPGQDPQFLISFYEKMQSDKGSIPDRFSAQQFSDYHSELNMSSLELGDSALYFCASSIAGGNSPLHFGNGTRLTVT.

The rearrangement joins TRBV7-9 to TRBJ1-1; D gene unclear. The CDR3 runs to 16 residues. Germline V gene lookup returns CDR1 SEHNR and CDR2 FQNEAQ (reference sequence). V shed 4 bases and J shed 1 base, with 16 bases lying between them. CDR3 sequence: CASSWVRGGKNTEAFF. The CDR3 DNA is TGTGCCAGCAGCTGGGTAAGAGGAGGCAAGAACACTGAAGCTTTCTTT.